The 18 T cell receptor beta chains below come from one sample, sequenced in a study of blood T cells in healthy people across ages. Combining a sample-barcoded 5' primer with a J-beta primer mix, a second PCR ran for 7 to 11 cycles. MiXCR was run by TCRdb on the 5' RACE reads, yielding one entry per CDR3 protein. The table has about 1 million distinct CDR3 sequences, 40% to 45% seen once; the top ten hold 18%. Sequenced: blood. The receptors shown here come from a woman aged 60-70 years in good health.

This clonotype was observed once. The chain employs TRBV11-2 and TRBJ1-6; D possibly corresponds to TRBD1 (5 bases). Looked up from germline, CDR1 is SGHAT and CDR2 is FQNNGV. Trimming took off 1 base at V and 11 bases at J, with 15 bases between the two ends. This CDR3 contains 15 residues. Here the CDR3 DNA reads TGTGCCAGCAGCTTAGGAACAGGTTTCTCGGCACCCCTCCACTTT. Translating it yields CASSLGTGFSAPLHF.

This chain uses TRBV5-1 with TRBJ2-3; 8 bases match TRBD2. The CDR3 is 15 residues long. V lost 6 bases, J lost 4 bases, and 10 bases stayed unmatched. Germline CDR1 is SGHRS and CDR2 is YFSETQ. The CDR3 DNA reads TGCGCCAGCACCCTGGACGGGGGGGCATCAGATACGCAGTATTTT. Encoded protein: CASTLDGGASDTQYF.

The chain is built from TRBV7-2 and TRBJ2-7, with D perhaps TRBD1 or TRBD2 (5 bases each). Per the germline V gene, CDR1 is SGHTA and CDR2 is FQGNSA. V lost 5 bases and J lost 6, with 17 bases in between. This CDR3 comprises 14 residues. Written as DNA, the CDR3 is TGTGCCAGCAGCCTTGGGACCTCTCCGAGCGAGCAGTACTTC. Its translation: CASSLGTSPSEQYF. The entire variable domain, with the rest obtained from reference TRBV7-2 and TRBJ2-7, is as follows: GAGVSQSPSNKVTEKGKDVELRCDPISGHTALYWYRQSLGQGLEFLIYFQGNSAPDKSGLPSDRFSAERTGGSVSTLTIQRTQQEDSAVYLCASSLGTSPSEQYFGPGTRLTVT.

The J gene is TRBJ2-1, the V gene TRBV27, with 8 bases identical to TRBD1. Trimming at V came to 0 bases and at J to 13 bases, leaving 11 bases not matched to a gene. The CDR3 totals 15 residues. Germline CDR1 and CDR2: MNHEY and SMNVEV (reference sequence). The CDR3 is CASSLSIPSDRAQFF. The CDR3 nucleotides are TGTGCCAGCAGTTTATCGATTCCCTCGGACAGGGCTCAGTTCTTC.

This sequence joins TRBV6-2 or TRBV6-3 and TRBJ2-5, with TRBD1 identical over 7 bases. CDR1 and CDR2 (germline): MNHEY, SVGEGT. After removal of 5 bases from V and 3 bases from J, the junction contained 6 bases not matched to a gene. The CDR3 totals 14 residues. CDR3 region: CASSAWDREETQYF. The CDR3, as DNA: TGTGCCAGCAGTGCATGGGACAGAGAAGAGACCCAGTACTTC.

The chain uses TRBV11-2 and TRBJ2-5; 10 bases are a match to TRBD2. V gave up 7 bases and J gave up 5 bases; unmatched junction bases: 4. The germline gives CDR1 SGHAT, CDR2 FQNNGV. The CDR3 loop spans 13 amino acids. CDR3 residues: CASNSGGGETQYF. The CDR3 nucleotides read TGTGCCAGCAACAGCGGGGGGGGCGAGACCCAGTACTTC.

This clonotype was detected only a few times. V and J are TRBV24-1 and TRBJ2-1; TRBD1 is a possible D gene (6 bases). This CDR3 region has 12 residues. CDR1 KGHDR and CDR2 SFDVKD come from the germline V gene. V was trimmed by 5 bases and J by 7 bases, leaving 8 bases between them. CDR3 protein: CATSGTVNEQFF. CDR3 DNA sequence: TGTGCCACCAGTGGGACAGTAAATGAGCAGTTCTTC.

The V and J genes are TRBV6-5 and TRBJ1-1; D gene ambiguous. V lost 6 bases and J lost 3, with 11 bases in between. The CDR3 is made up of 13 amino acids. Germline V gives CDR1 MNHEY, CDR2 SVGAGI. The CDR3 sequence: CASSRRRDTEAFF. In nucleotides, the CDR3 is TGTGCCAGCAGCAGACGCCGCGACACTGAAGCTTTCTTT.

The chain joins TRBV20-1 to TRBJ2-7; 12 positions agree with TRBD2. CDR3 length equals 15 residues. The V gene end was trimmed by 1 base and the J gene end by 1 base; junction bases not matched to a gene: 2. The germline V gene encodes CDR1 DFQATT and CDR2 SNEGSKA (reference sequence). The CDR3 spells CSARGTSGDSYEQYF. In DNA, the CDR3 is TGCAGTGCTAGAGGGACTAGCGGGGATTCCTACGAGCAGTACTTC.

The J gene is TRBJ2-1, the V gene TRBV3-1; TRBD2 might be the D (6 bases). V shed 2 bases and J shed 5 bases, with 10 bases lying between them. The CDR3 is 14 residues long. Germline V CDR1 and CDR2: LGHDT, YNNKEL (reference sequence). CDR3: CASSQRGGDNEQFF. CDR3 DNA: TGTGCCAGCAGCCAAAGGGGAGGAGACAATGAGCAGTTCTTC.

The chain has TRBV30 and TRBJ2-3; the D gene is possibly TRBD2 (5 bases). CDR3 length equals 13 residues. V lost 3 bases to trimming and J lost 8 bases, with 15 bases between them. Germline V lookup: CDR1 GTSNPN, CDR2 SVGIG (reference sequence). The CDR3 coding sequence is TGTGCCTGGAGCAACGTCCCTGAGGGTACGCAGTATTTT. This gives the protein CAWSNVPEGTQYF. Drawing the rest from reference TRBV30 and TRBJ2-3, the complete variable domain is SQTIHQWPATLVQPVGSPLSLECTVEGTSNPNLYWYRQAAGRGLQLLFYSVGIGQISSEVPQNLSASRPQDRQFILSSKKLLLSDSGFYLCAWSNVPEGTQYFGPGTRLTVL.

This chain joins TRBV6-5 and TRBJ2-7, with TRBD1 matching over 7 bases. The CDR3 sequence is 14 residues long. Germline V CDR1 and CDR2: MNHEY, SVGAGI. V dropped 6 bases and J dropped 5; count of bases not matched to a gene: 10. CDR3: CASSRTGAFDEQYF. The DNA for the CDR3 is TGTGCCAGCAGCCGCACAGGGGCCTTTGACGAGCAGTACTTC.

This CDR3 is CASSVKAATDTQYF. The CDR3 DNA reads as TGTGCCAGCAGTGTTAAGGCAGCGACAGATACGCAGTATTTT. The genes are TRBV7-6 and TRBJ2-3; no clear D. V lost 6 bases to trimming and J lost 3 bases, with 13 bases between them. Germline CDR1 and CDR2: SGHVS and FNYEAQ. CDR3 length: 14 amino acids.

There are many counts of this clonotype. The V gene is TRBV6-6, the J gene TRBJ1-6, with D perhaps TRBD1 (5 bases). The CDR3 loop spans 16 amino acids. V dropped 0 bases and J dropped 9 bases, with 15 bases sitting between them. Germline CDR1 and CDR2: MNHNY and SVGAGI (reference sequence). In DNA, the CDR3 is TGTGCCAGCAGTTACTCGGCGGGCAGGGAAGGTTCACCCCTCCACTTT. Residues: CASSYSAGREGSPLHF.

This chain links TRBV29-1 with TRBJ1-5, with D tentatively TRBD1 (6 bases). Trimming shortened V by 4 bases and J by 5 bases, and 12 bases separated the two germline ends. The germline gives CDR1 SQVTM, CDR2 ANQGSEA. The CDR3 totals 13 residues. CDR3 region: CSVVGGRDQPQHF. For the CDR3, the DNA is TGCAGCGTTGTAGGGGGAAGGGATCAGCCCCAGCATTTT.

CDR3 bases: TGTGCCATCAGGGGGGGGGACAGCTACGAGCAGTACTTC. It is translated as CAIRGGDSYEQYF. J is TRBJ2-1 and V is TRBV10-3; tentatively, D is TRBD1 or TRBD2 (7 bases each). The DNA end is a closer match to TRBJ2-7, so the J assignment may be wrong. From germline, CDR1 is ENHRY and CDR2 SYGVKD. The CDR3 contains 13 residues.

In its sample, this clonotype was seen many times. The chain joins TRBV7-8 to TRBJ2-1; the D gene is possibly TRBD1 (5 bases). The germline V and J ends were trimmed by 1 base and 1 base, with 11 bases remaining between them. Germline V gene lookup returns CDR1 SGHVS and CDR2 FQNEAQ. The CDR3 extends over 16 amino acids. The CDR3 DNA reads TGTGCCAGCAGCTTAGGATGGGCAGGGTCCTACAATGAGCAGTTCTTC. As protein: CASSLGWAGSYNEQFF.

The count of this clonotype is one. A read error may be the cause here, since a much bigger clone is one base away. The chain recombines TRBV27 with TRBJ2-5, with D perhaps TRBD1 (5 bases). TRBJ2-7 matches the DNA end more closely, so the J call is doubtful. CDR3 length equals 12 residues. Germline assignment: CDR1 MNHEY and CDR2 SMNVEV (reference sequence). CDR3 in DNA: TGTGCCAGCAGGTCGACAGCCTACGAGCAGTACTTC. Its translation: CASRSTAYEQYF.